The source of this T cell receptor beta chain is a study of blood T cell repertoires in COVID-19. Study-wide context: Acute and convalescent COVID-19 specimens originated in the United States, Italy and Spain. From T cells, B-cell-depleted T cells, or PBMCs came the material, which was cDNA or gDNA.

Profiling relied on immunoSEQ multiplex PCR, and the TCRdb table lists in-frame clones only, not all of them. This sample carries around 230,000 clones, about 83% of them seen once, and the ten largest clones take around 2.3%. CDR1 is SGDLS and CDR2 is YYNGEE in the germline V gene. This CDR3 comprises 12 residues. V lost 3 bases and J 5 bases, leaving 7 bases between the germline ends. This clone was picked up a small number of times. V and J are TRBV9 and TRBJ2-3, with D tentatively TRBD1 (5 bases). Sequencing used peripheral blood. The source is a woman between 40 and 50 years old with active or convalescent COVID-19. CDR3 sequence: CASSDQGDTQYF. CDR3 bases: TGTGCCAGCAGCGACCAGGGAGATACGCAGTATTTT.